The 29 T cell receptor beta chains given below trace back to one sample, sequenced in a study of shared clonotypes between healthy human individuals. The table came from immunoSEQ multiplex PCR; TCRdb's copy has only in-frame clones and leaves some out. The table lists over 2,000,000 clones, over 85% of them singletons, with roughly 1.7% in the top ten. Naivety among CD8 cells was defined by CD45RO negativity and positive CCR7 selection, thereby excluding terminally differentiated effector memory CD45RA+ cells. The sequencing sample was made of naive CD8+ T cells from PBMCs. These receptors were taken from a man aged 18 to 30 in good health. Some clones in this sample may be carry-over from other donors' samples.

The rearrangement uses TRBV13 and TRBJ1-1; D is unresolved. The CDR3 loop spans 13 amino acids. The V gene lost 5 bases and the J gene lost 4 bases, with 11 bases spanning the gap. Germline CDR1 and CDR2: PRHDT and FYEKMQ (reference sequence). CDR3 sequence (DNA): TGTGCCAGCAGCAGAATTAGTGTCACTGAAGCTTTCTTT. Translated, it gives CASSRISVTEAFF.

This chain connects TRBV6-5 to TRBJ2-1, with D possibly called TRBD1 or TRBD2 (6 bases each). The CDR3 is made up of 16 amino acids. The V and J ends lost 1 base and 5 bases respectively, with 15 bases between them. Germline V gene lookup returns CDR1 MNHEY and CDR2 SVGAGI. This CDR3 is CASSYLGGRVDNEQFF. The CDR3 region has the DNA TGTGCCAGCAGTTACTTGGGGGGCAGAGTCGACAATGAGCAGTTCTTC.

Concerning this clone: Sequence at one end of the junction differs from germline and may be a read error. The chain joins TRBV27 to TRBJ1-2; D remains unclear. The CDR3 has 8 residues. Germline CDR1 is MNHEY and CDR2 is SMNVEV (reference sequence). In DNA form, the CDR3 reads TGTGCCAGCAGTTTGTTAACGTTC. It translates to CASSLLTF.

The rearrangement links TRBV25-1 to TRBJ1-2; D is unclear. The CDR3 length is 14 residues. V was cut by 3 bases and J by 8 bases, with 16 bases left in between. The germline V gene has CDR1 MGHDK and CDR2 SYGVNS. In nucleotides, the CDR3 is TGTGCCAGCAGTGACGGTAACCAACTGAGGGGCTACACCTTC. It specifies CASSDGNQLRGYTF.

The genes are TRBV5-4 and TRBJ1-1, with unresolved D. Trimming cost V 4 bases and J 1 base, with 8 bases left between them. In germline, CDR1 is SGHNT, CDR2 YYREEE (reference sequence). The CDR3 runs 13 residues. CDR3 sequence: CASSQNRNTEAFF. The CDR3, as DNA: TGTGCCAGCAGCCAAAACAGGAACACTGAAGCTTTCTTT.

This chain uses TRBV15 with TRBJ2-1, with D possibly being TRBD1 (5 bases). The germline CDR1 and CDR2 sequences are LNHNV and YYDKDF (reference sequence). Trimming took off 1 base at V and 10 bases at J, with 23 bases between the two ends. The CDR3 runs to 17 residues. CDR3 sequence reads: CATSRVSHRTSLLEQFF. The DNA of the CDR3 is TGTGCCACCAGCAGAGTCTCGCACAGGACAAGCTTATTGGAGCAGTTCTTC.

The chain has TRBV6-5 and TRBJ1-1; D remains unclear. From germline, CDR1 is MNHEY and CDR2 SVGAGI. Trimming stripped 9 bases from V and 0 bases from J, with 11 bases between. This CDR3 spans 13 amino acids. The CDR3 DNA follows: TGTGCCAGTCAAGACTCCTTGAACACTGAAGCTTTCTTT. Amino acids: CASQDSLNTEAFF.

This sequence joins TRBV4-1 and TRBJ1-2; D unresolved. The V and J ends lost 0 bases and 4 bases respectively, with 9 bases between them. The CDR3 is made up of 14 amino acids. Germline V lookup: CDR1 MGHRA, CDR2 YSYEKL. The CDR3 reads CASSQDLLLYGYTF. The CDR3 nucleotides read TGCGCCAGCAGCCAAGATCTCCTTCTCTATGGCTACACCTTC.

The rearrangement joins TRBV7-9 to TRBJ2-1; 7 bases map to TRBD2. Germline-derived CDR1 and CDR2 are SEHNR and FQNEAQ (reference sequence). The CDR3 totals 19 residues. V lost 1 base and J lost 6; bases outside the gene matches: 18. CDR3 sequence reads: CASSLGRGIAGSFGNEQFF. CDR3 nucleotides: TGTGCCAGCAGCTTAGGGCGTGGAATAGCGGGTTCGTTCGGCAATGAGCAGTTCTTC. The entire variable domain, with the rest obtained from reference TRBV7-9 and TRBJ2-1, is as follows: DTGVSQNPRHKITKRGQNVTFRCDPISEHNRLYWYRQTLGQGPEFLTYFQNEAQLEKSRLLSDRFSAERPKGSFSTLEIQRTEQGDSAMYLCASSLGRGIAGSFGNEQFFGPGTRLTVL.

The sample holds one count of this clone. Other DNA sequences of this sample code for an identical CDR3. V is TRBV20-1 and J is TRBJ2-7, with D tentatively TRBD2 (5 bases). This CDR3 has 11 amino acids. The V gene lost 5 bases and the J gene lost 5 bases, with 10 bases spanning the gap. In germline, CDR1 is DFQATT, CDR2 SNEGSKA (reference sequence). The CDR3 reads CSAVPGDEQYF. In DNA form, the CDR3 reads TGCAGTGCTGTCCCCGGGGACGAGCAGTACTTC.

V is TRBV27 and J is TRBJ2-1; tentatively, D is TRBD2 (6 bases). Per the germline V gene, CDR1 is MNHEY and CDR2 is SMNVEV (reference sequence). The CDR3 covers 13 residues. Trimming left V 6 bases short and J 3 bases short, with 9 bases between. CDR3 sequence: CASRRLGYNEQFF. The CDR3 DNA is TGTGCCAGCAGGAGACTAGGCTACAATGAGCAGTTCTTC.

The chain employs TRBV11-2 and TRBJ2-1; D is tentatively TRBD1 or TRBD2 (5 bases each). This CDR3 has 11 amino acids. Germline V lookup: CDR1 SGHAT, CDR2 FQNNGV. V lost 5 bases to trimming and J lost 10 bases, with 9 bases between them. CDR3 protein: CASSPWGEQFF. CDR3 DNA sequence: TGTGCCAGCAGCCCCTGGGGGGAGCAGTTCTTC.

The genes are TRBV27 and TRBJ1-5; D gene unclear. In germline, CDR1 is MNHEY, CDR2 SMNVEV (reference sequence). The CDR3 contains 15 residues. With 0 bases removed from V and 7 bases from J, the gap between germline ends came to 13 bases. The CDR3 DNA follows: TGTGCCAGCAGTTTATCGAATTTTCGAGACCAGCCCCAGCATTTT. This codes for CASSLSNFRDQPQHF.

The rearrangement joins TRBV11-2 to TRBJ1-1; D is undetermined. CDR1 is SGHAT, CDR2 FQNNGV, per germline. The CDR3 length is 12 residues. Deletions cut 6 bases from V and 6 bases from J, with 11 bases between. The CDR3 here is CASRAAGSEAFF. CDR3 nucleotide sequence: TGTGCCAGCAGGGCCGCGGGGTCTGAAGCTTTCTTT.

Regarding this clone: With a much larger clone just one base away, this may be a read error. Within the sample, other DNA sequences also encode this same CDR3. The chain carries TRBV9 and TRBJ1-1; D is ambiguous. The CDR3 totals 13 residues. V dropped 0 bases and J dropped 1 base, with 4 bases sitting between them. Germline values: CDR1 SGDLS, CDR2 YYNGEE. For the CDR3, the DNA is TGTGCCAGCAGCGTAGTGCCGAACACTGAAGCTTTCTTT. Protein: CASSVVPNTEAFF.

Notes on this clone: Other nucleotide sequences in the sample specify the same CDR3. The J gene is TRBJ1-1, the V gene TRBV7-9; TRBD1 aligns across 11 bases. The junction had 7 bases not matched to a gene; V was cut back by 5 bases and J by 5 bases. The CDR3 sequence is 15 residues long. Looked up from germline, CDR1 is SEHNR and CDR2 is FQNEAQ (reference sequence). CDR3 loop: CASSPRTGGDTEAFF. The CDR3 bases are TGTGCCAGCAGCCCCCGGACAGGGGGCGATACTGAAGCTTTCTTT.

The J gene is TRBJ1-2, the V gene TRBV6-1; a possible D gene is TRBD1 (5 bases). This CDR3 is built from 15 residues. Per germline, CDR1 MNHNS and CDR2 SASEGT. The V end was cut by 1 base, the J end by 0 bases, with 9 bases between. CDR3 in DNA: TGTGCCAGCAGTGAAGAGGGGTATGCTAACTATGGCTACACCTTC. This sequence encodes CASSEEGYANYGYTF.

The chain uses TRBV28 and TRBJ1-2; TRBD1 matches 9 bases. From germline, CDR1 is MDHEN and CDR2 SYDVKM. The CDR3 consists of 14 residues. V was pared by 6 bases and J by 8 bases, with 10 bases of the junction left unmatched. The CDR3, as DNA: TGTGCCAGCAGCGCGGAAAGGACAGGGGAAGGCTACACCTTC. The encoded protein is CASSAERTGEGYTF.

The chain combines TRBV7-6 with TRBJ2-1; D unclear. This CDR3 has 13 residues. Trimming cost V 6 bases and J 6 bases, with 12 bases left between them. The germline V gene encodes CDR1 SGHVS and CDR2 FNYEAQ. CDR3 loop: CASRGPSANEQFF. In DNA, the CDR3 is TGTGCCAGCAGGGGCCCAAGTGCCAATGAGCAGTTCTTC.

CDR3 sequence: CASSLSPGQGKTNTQYF. The CDR3 region has the DNA TGTGCCAGCAGCTTATCACCGGGACAGGGGAAGACAAATACGCAGTATTTT. The chain is built from TRBV7-8 and TRBJ2-3; 10 bases align to TRBD1. Germline V gene data show CDR1 as SGHVS and CDR2 as FQNEAQ. The ends lost 2 bases at V and 7 bases at J; junction bases unmatched: 12. This CDR3 contains 17 residues.

This chain uses TRBV21-1 with TRBJ1-4; the table's D call, TRBD1, was not checked against the DNA. TRBV21-1 corresponds to a pseudogene. The CDR3 length is 13 residues. DNA of the CDR3: TGTGCCAGCCAACAGGGGGGTTGTGAAAAACTGTTTTTT. This encodes CASQQGGCEKLFF.

The chain is built from TRBV28 and TRBJ1-4; 7 nucleotides match TRBD1. V lost 5 bases and J lost 0; bases outside the gene matches: 6. The CDR3 spans 16 residues. Germline loops: CDR1 MDHEN, CDR2 SYDVKM. CDR3 nucleotide sequence: TGTGCCAGCAGTCCCGGGGACAGCGCAACTAATGAAAAACTGTTTTTT. It translates to CASSPGDSATNEKLFF.

The chain is built from TRBV4-2 and TRBJ2-4, with TRBD2 matching over 11 bases. This CDR3 is built from 21 residues. Germline CDR1 reads LGHNA; CDR2 reads YNFKEQ. Trimming cost V 0 bases and J 0 bases; bases outside gene matches: 13. Here the CDR3 reads CASSQERSASGGKLAKNIQYF. CDR3 coding DNA: TGTGCCAGCAGCCAAGAAAGATCGGCTAGCGGGGGGAAGCTAGCCAAAAACATTCAGTACTTC.

This chain joins TRBV19 and TRBJ1-4; D not resolved. Germline V gives CDR1 LNHDA, CDR2 SQIVND (reference sequence). The CDR3 length is 15 residues. Trimming took off 5 bases at V and 3 bases at J, with 13 bases between the two ends. In nucleotides, the CDR3 is TGTGCCAGTAGTCCCTCAATCGGTCCTAATGAAAAACTGTTTTTT. The encoded protein is CASSPSIGPNEKLFF.

To note about this clone: This specimen includes other DNA sequences encoding the same CDR3. The V call is TRBV11-2, the J call TRBJ2-7; no firm D call. Germline V lookup: CDR1 SGHAT, CDR2 FQNNGV. V shed 0 bases and J shed 1 base, with 4 bases lying between them. This CDR3 spans 13 amino acids. CDR3 region: CASSLDRSYEQYF. For the CDR3, the DNA is TGTGCCAGCAGCTTAGATCGGTCCTACGAGCAGTACTTC.

As concerns this clone: Other DNA sequences within the sample encode an identical CDR3. The J gene is TRBJ1-5, the V gene TRBV30, with D possibly matching TRBD1 (5 bases). The ends were cut back, 2 bases at V and 5 bases at J, with 13 bases in the middle. The CDR3 spans 14 residues. Germline V gene lookup returns CDR1 GTSNPN and CDR2 SVGIG (reference sequence). The chain's CDR3 is CAWSLSGFYQPQHF. The CDR3 coding sequence is TGTGCCTGGAGTCTTTCAGGGTTTTATCAGCCCCAGCATTTT.

The rearrangement links TRBV19 to TRBJ2-7; 7 nucleotides align to TRBD1. V trimming: 4 bases; J trimming: 4 bases; junction bases outside the gene matches: 7. Germline values: CDR1 LNHDA, CDR2 SQIVND (reference sequence). The CDR3 contains 14 residues. The CDR3 region is CASSRGQNPYEQYF. The DNA for the CDR3 is TGTGCCAGTAGTAGGGGACAGAACCCTTACGAGCAGTACTTC.

V usage is TRBV4-1 and J usage is TRBJ2-5; D is undetermined. Germline V gene sequence: CDR1 MGHRA, CDR2 YSYEKL. Between the trimmed V and J ends, which lost 4 bases and 2 bases, there was a span of 8 bases. This CDR3 has 13 residues. The CDR3 here is CASSLGRQETQYF. DNA of the CDR3: TGCGCCAGCAGCCTAGGACGGCAAGAGACCCAGTACTTC.

This clone was detected once. The genes are TRBV27 and TRBJ2-1; D tentatively fits TRBD1 or TRBD2 (5 bases each). Deletions cut 3 bases from V and 10 bases from J, with 13 bases between. The CDR3 length is 13 residues. In germline, CDR1 is MNHEY, CDR2 SMNVEV (reference sequence). The CDR3 protein is CASSLGTGPEQFF. CDR3 in DNA: TGTGCCAGCAGTTTGGGGACGGGACCAGAGCAGTTCTTC.